This T cell receptor beta chain was captured in a study of blood T cells in healthy people across ages. Primed by a sample-barcoded 5' primer and a J-beta primer mix, a second PCR proceeded for 7 to 11 cycles. Tagging of each cDNA molecule was performed by a template-switch adaptor with 12 random nucleotides. MiXCR, run by TCRdb on the 5' RACE reads, gives a single entry per CDR3 protein. The table lists around 1,800,000 distinct CDR3 sequences, 35% to 50% of them singletons. The CDR3 is 14 amino acids. Germline V CDR1 and CDR2: LGHDT, YNNKEL (reference sequence). Trimming stripped 1 base from V and 8 bases from J, with 14 bases between.

The sequence came from a human donor in good health. The chain uses TRBV3-1 and TRBJ1-2; tentatively, D is TRBD1 (5 bases). The sample taken for sequencing was blood. The CDR3 DNA follows: TGTGCCAGCAGCCAAGGGGGGTTCGACGGAGGCTACACCTTC. As protein: CASSQGGFDGGYTF.